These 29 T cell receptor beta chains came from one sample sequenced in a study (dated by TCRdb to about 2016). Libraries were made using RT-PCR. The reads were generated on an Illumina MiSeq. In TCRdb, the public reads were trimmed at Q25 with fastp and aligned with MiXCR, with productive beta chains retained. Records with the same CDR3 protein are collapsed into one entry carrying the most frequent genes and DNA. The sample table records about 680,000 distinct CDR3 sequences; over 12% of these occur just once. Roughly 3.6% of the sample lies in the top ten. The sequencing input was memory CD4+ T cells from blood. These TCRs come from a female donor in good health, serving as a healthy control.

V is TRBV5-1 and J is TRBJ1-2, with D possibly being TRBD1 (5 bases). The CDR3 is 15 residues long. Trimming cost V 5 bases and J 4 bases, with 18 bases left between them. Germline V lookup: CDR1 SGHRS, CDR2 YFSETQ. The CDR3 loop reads CASSPGTGVSYGYTF. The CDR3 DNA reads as TGCGCCAGCAGTCCCGGGACGGGCGTATCCTATGGCTACACCTTC.

The CDR3 nucleotides are TGTGCCAGCAGGCGGGGGGTAAGCACAGATACGCAGTATTTT. It translates to CASRRGVSTDTQYF. This sequence joins TRBV12-3 or TRBV12-4 and TRBJ2-3; 8 nucleotides agree with TRBD2. V shed 6 bases and J 0 bases; nucleotides not matched to a gene: 2. The CDR3 runs 14 residues.

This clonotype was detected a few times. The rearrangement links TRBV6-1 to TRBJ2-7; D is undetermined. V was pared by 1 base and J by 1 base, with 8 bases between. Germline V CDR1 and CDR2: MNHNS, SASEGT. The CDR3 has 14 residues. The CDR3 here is CASSEVGQSYEQYF. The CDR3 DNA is TGTGCCAGCAGTGAAGTTGGCCAGTCCTACGAGCAGTACTTC.

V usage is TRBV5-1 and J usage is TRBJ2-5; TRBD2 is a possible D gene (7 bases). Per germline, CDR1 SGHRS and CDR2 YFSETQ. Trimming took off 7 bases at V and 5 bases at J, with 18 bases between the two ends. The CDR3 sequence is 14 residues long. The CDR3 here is CASGGASRRETQYF. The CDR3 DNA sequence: TGCGCCAGCGGGGGGGCTAGCCGAAGGGAGACCCAGTACTTC.

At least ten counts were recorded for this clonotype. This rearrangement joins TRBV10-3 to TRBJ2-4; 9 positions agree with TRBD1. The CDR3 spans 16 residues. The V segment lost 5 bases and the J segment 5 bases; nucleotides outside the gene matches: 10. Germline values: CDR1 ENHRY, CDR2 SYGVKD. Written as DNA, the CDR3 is TGTGCCATCAGTCCGGGACAGGGAATTCGTGAAAACATTCAGTACTTC. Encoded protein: CAISPGQGIRENIQYF.

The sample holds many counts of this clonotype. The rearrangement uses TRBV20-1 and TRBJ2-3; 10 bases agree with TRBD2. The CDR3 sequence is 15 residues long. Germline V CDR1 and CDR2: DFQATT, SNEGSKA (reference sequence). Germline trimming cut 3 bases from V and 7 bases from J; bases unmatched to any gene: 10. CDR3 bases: TGCAGTGCTAGCGGGATGACTAGCGGGCTAAATACGCAGTATTTT. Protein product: CSASGMTSGLNTQYF.

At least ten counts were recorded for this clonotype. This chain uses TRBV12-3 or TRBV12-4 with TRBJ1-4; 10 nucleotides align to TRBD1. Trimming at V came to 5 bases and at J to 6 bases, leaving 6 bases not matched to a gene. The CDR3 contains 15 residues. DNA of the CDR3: TGTGCCAGCAGTCTGGCGACAGGGGGCTATGAAAAACTGTTTTTT. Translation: CASSLATGGYEKLFF.

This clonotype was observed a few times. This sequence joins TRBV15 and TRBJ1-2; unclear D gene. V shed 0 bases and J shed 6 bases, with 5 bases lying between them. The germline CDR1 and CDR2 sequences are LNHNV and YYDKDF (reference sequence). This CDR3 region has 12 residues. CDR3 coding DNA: TGTGCCACCAGCAGAGATGGTGATGGCTACACCTTC. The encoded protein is CATSRDGDGYTF.

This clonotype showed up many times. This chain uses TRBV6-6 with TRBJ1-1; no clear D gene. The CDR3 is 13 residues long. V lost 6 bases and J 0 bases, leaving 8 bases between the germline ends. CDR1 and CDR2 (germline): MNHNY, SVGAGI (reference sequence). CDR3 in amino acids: CASRRDLNTEAFF. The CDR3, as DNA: TGTGCCAGCAGGCGGGATCTGAACACTGAAGCTTTCTTT.

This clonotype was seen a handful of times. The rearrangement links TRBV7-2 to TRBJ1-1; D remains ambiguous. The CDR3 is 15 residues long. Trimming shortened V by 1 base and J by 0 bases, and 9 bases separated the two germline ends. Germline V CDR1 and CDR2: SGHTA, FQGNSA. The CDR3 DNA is TGTGCCAGCAGCTTAGGGATGGGCGTGAACACTGAAGCTTTCTTT. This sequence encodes CASSLGMGVNTEAFF.

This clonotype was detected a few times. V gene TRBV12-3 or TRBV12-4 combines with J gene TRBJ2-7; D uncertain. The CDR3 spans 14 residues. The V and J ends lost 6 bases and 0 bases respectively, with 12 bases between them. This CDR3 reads CASSGSTHSYEQYF. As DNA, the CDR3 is TGTGCCAGCAGCGGCAGCACCCACTCCTACGAGCAGTACTTC.

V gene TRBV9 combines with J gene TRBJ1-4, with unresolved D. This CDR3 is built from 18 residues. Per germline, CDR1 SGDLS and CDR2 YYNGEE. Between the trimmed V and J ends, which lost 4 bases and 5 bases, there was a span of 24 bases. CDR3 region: CASSPPRSTWEGNEKLFF. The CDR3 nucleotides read TGTGCCAGCAGCCCCCCGAGATCTACTTGGGAGGGAAATGAAAAACTGTTTTTT.

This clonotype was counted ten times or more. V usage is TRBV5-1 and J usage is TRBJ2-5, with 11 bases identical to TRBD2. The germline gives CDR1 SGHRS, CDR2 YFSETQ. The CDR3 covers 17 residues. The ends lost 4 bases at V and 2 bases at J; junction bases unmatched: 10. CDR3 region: CASSQGLAGGNQETQYF. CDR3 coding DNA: TGCGCCAGCAGCCAGGGTCTAGCGGGAGGAAATCAAGAGACCCAGTACTTC.

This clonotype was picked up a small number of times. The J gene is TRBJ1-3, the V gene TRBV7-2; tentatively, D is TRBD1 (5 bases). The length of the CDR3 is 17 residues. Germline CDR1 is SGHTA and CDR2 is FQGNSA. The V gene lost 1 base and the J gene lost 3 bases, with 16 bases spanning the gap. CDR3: CASSLGFGGLVGNTIYF. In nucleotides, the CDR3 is TGTGCCAGCAGCTTAGGGTTCGGGGGACTAGTTGGAAACACCATATATTTT.

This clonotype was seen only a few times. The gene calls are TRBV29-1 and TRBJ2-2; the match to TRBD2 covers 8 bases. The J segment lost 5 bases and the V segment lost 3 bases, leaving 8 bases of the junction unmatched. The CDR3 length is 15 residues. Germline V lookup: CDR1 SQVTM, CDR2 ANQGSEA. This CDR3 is CSVDVYGRGTGELFF. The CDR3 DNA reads TGCAGCGTTGACGTCTACGGGAGGGGGACCGGGGAGCTGTTTTTT.

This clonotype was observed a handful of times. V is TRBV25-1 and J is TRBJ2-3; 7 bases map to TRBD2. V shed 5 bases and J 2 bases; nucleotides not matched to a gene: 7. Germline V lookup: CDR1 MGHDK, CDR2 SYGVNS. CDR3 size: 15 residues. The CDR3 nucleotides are TGTGCCAGCAGTCCCTGGGCGGGAGTCACAGATACGCAGTATTTT. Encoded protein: CASSPWAGVTDTQYF.

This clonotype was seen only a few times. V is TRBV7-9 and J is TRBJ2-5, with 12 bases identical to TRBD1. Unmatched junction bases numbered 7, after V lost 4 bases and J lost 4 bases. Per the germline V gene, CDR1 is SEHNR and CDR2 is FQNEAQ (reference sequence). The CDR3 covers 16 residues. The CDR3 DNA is TGTGCCAGCAGCTCAACCCCGGGACAGGGGGCAGAGACCCAGTACTTC. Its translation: CASSSTPGQGAETQYF. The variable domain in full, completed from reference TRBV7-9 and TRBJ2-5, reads DTGVSQNPRHKITKRGQNVTFRCDPISEHNRLYWYRQTLGQGPEFLTYFQNEAQLEKSRLLSDRFSAERPKGSFSTLEIQRTEQGDSAMYLCASSSTPGQGAETQYFGPGTRLLVL.

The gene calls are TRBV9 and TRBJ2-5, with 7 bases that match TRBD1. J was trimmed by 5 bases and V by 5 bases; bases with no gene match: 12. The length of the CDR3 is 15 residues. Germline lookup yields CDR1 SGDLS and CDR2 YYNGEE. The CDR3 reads CASSVQGDYGETQYF. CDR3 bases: TGTGCCAGCAGTGTCCAGGGGGATTATGGGGAGACCCAGTACTTC.

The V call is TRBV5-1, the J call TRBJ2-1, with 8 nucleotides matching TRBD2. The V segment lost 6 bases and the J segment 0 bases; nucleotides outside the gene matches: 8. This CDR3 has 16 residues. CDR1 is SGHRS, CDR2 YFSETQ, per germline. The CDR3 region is CASTTSGRSSYNEQFF. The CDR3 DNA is TGCGCCAGCACCACTAGCGGAAGGAGCTCCTACAATGAGCAGTTCTTC.

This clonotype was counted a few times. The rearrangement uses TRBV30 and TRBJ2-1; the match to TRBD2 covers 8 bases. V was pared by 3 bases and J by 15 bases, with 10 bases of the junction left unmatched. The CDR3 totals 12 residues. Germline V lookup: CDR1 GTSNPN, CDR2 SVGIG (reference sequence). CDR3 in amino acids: CAWRDGRAVLFF. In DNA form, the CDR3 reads TGTGCCTGGAGGGACGGGAGGGCCGTCCTGTTCTTC.

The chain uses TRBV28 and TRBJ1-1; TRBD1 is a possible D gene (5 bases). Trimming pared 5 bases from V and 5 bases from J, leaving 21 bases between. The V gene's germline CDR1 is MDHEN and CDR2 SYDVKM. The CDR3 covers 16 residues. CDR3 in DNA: TGTGCCAGCAGTGTCCCCTCAGGGTCGGCGGGGACTGAAGCTTTCTTT. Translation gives CASSVPSGSAGTEAFF. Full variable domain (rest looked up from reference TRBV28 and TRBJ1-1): DVKVTQSSRYLVKRTGEKVFLECVQDMDHENMFWYRQDPGLGLRLIYFSYDVKMKEKGDIPEGYSVSREKKERFSLILESASTNQTSMYLCASSVPSGSAGTEAFFGQGTRLTVV.

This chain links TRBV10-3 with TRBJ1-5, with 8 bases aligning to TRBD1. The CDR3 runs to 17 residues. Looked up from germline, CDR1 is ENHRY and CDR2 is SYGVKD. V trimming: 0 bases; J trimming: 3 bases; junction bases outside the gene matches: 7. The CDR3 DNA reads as TGTGCCATCAGTGAGTCCTCAGGACAGGGATCCAATCAGCCCCAGCATTTT. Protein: CAISESSGQGSNQPQHF.

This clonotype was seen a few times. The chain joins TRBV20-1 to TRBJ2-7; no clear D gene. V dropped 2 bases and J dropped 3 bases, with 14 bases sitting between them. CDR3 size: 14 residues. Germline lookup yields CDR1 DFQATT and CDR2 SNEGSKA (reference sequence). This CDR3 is CSARKVAAYYEQYF. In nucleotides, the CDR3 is TGCAGTGCTAGAAAGGTAGCTGCATACTACGAGCAGTACTTC.

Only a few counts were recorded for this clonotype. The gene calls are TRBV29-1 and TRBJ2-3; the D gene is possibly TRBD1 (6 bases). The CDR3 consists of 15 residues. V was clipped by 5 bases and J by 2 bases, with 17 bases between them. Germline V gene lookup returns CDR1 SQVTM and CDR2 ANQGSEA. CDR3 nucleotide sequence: TGCAGCGTTAGCGTCCTTGACAGGATCACAGATACGCAGTATTTT. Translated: CSVSVLDRITDTQYF.

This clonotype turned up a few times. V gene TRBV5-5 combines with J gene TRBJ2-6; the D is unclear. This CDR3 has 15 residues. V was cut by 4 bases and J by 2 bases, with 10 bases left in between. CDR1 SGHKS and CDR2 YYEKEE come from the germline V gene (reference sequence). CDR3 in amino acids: CASSRDITGANVLTF. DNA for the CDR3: TGTGCCAGCAGCCGAGACATAACTGGGGCCAACGTCCTGACTTTC.

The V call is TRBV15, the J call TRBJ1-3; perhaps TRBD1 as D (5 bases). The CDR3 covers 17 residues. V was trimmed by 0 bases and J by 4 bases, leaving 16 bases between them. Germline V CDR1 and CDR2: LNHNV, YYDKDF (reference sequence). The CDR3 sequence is CATSRDRDLSGGNTIYF. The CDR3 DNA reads TGTGCCACCAGCAGAGACAGGGACTTGTCTGGGGGAAACACCATATATTTT.

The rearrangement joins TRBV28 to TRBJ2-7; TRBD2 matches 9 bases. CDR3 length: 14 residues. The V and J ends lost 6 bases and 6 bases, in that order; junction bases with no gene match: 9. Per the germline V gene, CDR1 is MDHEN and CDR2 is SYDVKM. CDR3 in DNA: TGTGCCAGCAGCCAGGACTTAGCGGGAGTCGAGCAGTACTTC. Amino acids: CASSQDLAGVEQYF.

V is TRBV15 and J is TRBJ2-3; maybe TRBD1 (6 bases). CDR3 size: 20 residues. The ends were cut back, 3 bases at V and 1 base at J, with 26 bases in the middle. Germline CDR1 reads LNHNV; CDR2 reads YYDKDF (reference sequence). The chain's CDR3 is CATSREKDSPRIRGTDTQYF. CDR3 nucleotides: TGTGCCACCAGCAGGGAAAAGGACAGTCCGAGGATACGTGGCACAGATACGCAGTATTTT.

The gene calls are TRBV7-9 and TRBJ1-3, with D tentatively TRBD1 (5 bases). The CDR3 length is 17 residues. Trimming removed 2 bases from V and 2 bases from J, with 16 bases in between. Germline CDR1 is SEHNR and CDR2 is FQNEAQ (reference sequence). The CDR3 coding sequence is TGTGCCAGCAGCTTAATGGGACTAGAGGTCCCTGGAAACACCATATATTTT. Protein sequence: CASSLMGLEVPGNTIYF.